The present T cell receptor (beta chain) was sequenced within a study of sequential checkpoint blockade in melanoma. Whole-study context: Maintenance nivolumab came after either treatment sequence.

V was shortened by 4 bases and J by 0 bases, with 7 bases between the two germline ends. The CDR3 consists of 14 residues. Germline lookup yields CDR1 MNHEY and CDR2 SMNVEV (reference sequence). The treatment: randomized to nivolumab then ipilimumab (arm A) or the reverse (arm B). PBMC sorting kept live CD3+CD8+ cells without CD19 or CD56. Some clones are missing from TCRdb's copy, which holds only in-frame ones; the method was immunoSEQ multiplex PCR. The table has approximately 23,000 clones, around 86% seen once; the top ten hold more than 25%. The chain combines TRBV27 with TRBJ2-1, with D possibly TRBD2 on 6 matching bases. The material was CD8+ T cells sorted from blood (inferred from file names), obtained from a patient given nivolumab and ipilimumab in sequence. The source of this sequence is a human donor with melanoma. CDR3 protein: CASSWGDSYNEQFF. The CDR3 DNA follows: TGTGCCAGCAGTTGGGGGGACTCCTACAATGAGCAGTTCTTC.